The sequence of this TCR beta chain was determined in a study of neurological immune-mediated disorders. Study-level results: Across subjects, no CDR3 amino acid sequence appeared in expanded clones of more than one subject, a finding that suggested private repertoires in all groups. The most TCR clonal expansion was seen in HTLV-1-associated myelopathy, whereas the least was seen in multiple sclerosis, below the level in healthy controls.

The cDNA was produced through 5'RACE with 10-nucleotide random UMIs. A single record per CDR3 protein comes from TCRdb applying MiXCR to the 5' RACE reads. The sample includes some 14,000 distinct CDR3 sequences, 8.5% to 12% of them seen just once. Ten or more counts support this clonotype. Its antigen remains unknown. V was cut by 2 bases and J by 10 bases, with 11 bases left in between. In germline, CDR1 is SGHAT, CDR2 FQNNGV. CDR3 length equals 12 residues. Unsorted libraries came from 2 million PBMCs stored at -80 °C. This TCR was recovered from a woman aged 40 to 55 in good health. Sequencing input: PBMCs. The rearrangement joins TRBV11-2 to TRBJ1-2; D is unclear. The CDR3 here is CASSLTAMDYTF. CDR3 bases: TGTGCCAGCAGCTTAACTGCGATGGACTACACCTTC.